These 2 T cell receptor beta chains share one sample of origin, sequenced in a study of regulatory T cells in long-lasting Graves disease. With iRepertoire HTBI primers and Arm-PCR of CDR3 regions, TCR beta libraries were built. MiXCR was run by TCRdb on the multiplex PCR reads, yielding one entry per CDR3 protein. The sample records 350,000 to 450,000 distinct CDR3 sequences, around 21% being singletons. Time point of the sample: persistent/refractory GD, antithyroid drugs over 5 years with positive TRAb. Construction of the TCR library relied on RNA isolated from PBMCs. Specimen: peripheral blood mononuclear cells (PBMCs), collected when the disease was refractory, from a patient treated with antithyroid drugs. The source of these receptors is a female donor with Graves disease.

This chain connects TRBV18 to TRBJ1-1; possible D gene TRBD1, 6 bases. CDR1 is KGHSH, CDR2 LQKENI, per germline. There are 13 residues in the CDR3. Trimming removed 3 bases at V and 4 bases at J, with 9 bases between. The CDR3 DNA is TGTGCCAGCTCACCCGAAGGGGGCACTGAAGCTTTCTTT. Its protein is CASSPEGGTEAFF.

In its sample, this clonotype was seen many times. The chain recombines TRBV6-1 with TRBJ1-2, with D tentatively TRBD1 (6 bases). The V end was cut by 6 bases, the J end by 2 bases, with 13 bases between. The CDR3 covers 14 residues. The germline V gene has CDR1 MNHNS and CDR2 SASEGT. The CDR3 spells CASRTGQRNYGYTF. The CDR3 bases are TGTGCCAGCAGGACAGGCCAACGAAACTATGGCTACACCTTC.